One sample yielded the 29 T cell receptor beta chains listed below, sequenced in a study of Graves' ophthalmopathy and Graves' hyperthyroidism. Beta-chain TCR CDR3 regions were amplified from RNA transcripts. HTBI primers were used in a first-round RT-PCR, which preceded a second-round multiplex PCR. TCRdb redid the calling of the multiplex PCR reads with MiXCR, one entry per CDR3 protein. The profile covers hundreds of thousands of distinct CDR3 sequences, with about 21% appearing a single time and roughly 3% taken by the ten largest. Sequencing used peripheral blood. Receptors were obtained from a woman in her late teens or twenties with stable Graves' hyperthyroidism.

The CDR3 nucleotides read TGTGCCAGCTCCCGACAGCACCTCGGGGAGACCCAGTACTTC. Translated, it gives CASSRQHLGETQYF. J is TRBJ2-5 and V is TRBV18, with a weak D call TRBD1 (5 bases). This CDR3 region has 14 residues. Germline CDR1 reads KGHSH; CDR2 reads LQKENI. V shed 6 bases and J shed 5 bases, with 16 bases lying between them.

This clonotype showed up many times. The V gene is TRBV14, the J gene TRBJ2-5; 10 nucleotides agree with TRBD2. Trimming took 4 bases from V and 5 from J; bases not matched to a gene: 10. The germline V gene encodes CDR1 SGHDN and CDR2 FVKESK. CDR3 length equals 16 residues. The CDR3: CASSLRLAGAGETQYF. The CDR3 coding sequence is TGTGCCAGCAGCCTCCGTCTAGCGGGAGCGGGGGAGACCCAGTACTTC.

This clonotype occurred many times. The chain joins TRBV7-6 to TRBJ2-7, with D uncertain. The CDR3 sequence is 16 residues long. The V end lost 5 bases, the J end lost 0 bases, and 17 bases lay between the germline ends. Germline V gene sequence: CDR1 SGHVS, CDR2 FNYEAQ. CDR3 coding DNA: TGTGCCAGCAGCCCCGTGAGTCCTGTAAGCTCCTACGAGCAGTACTTC. It codes for CASSPVSPVSSYEQYF.

This clonotype was counted at least ten times. The genes are TRBV12-3 or TRBV12-4 and TRBJ2-7, with 7 bases fitting TRBD2. V trimming: 8 bases; J trimming: 0 bases; junction bases outside the gene matches: 7. The CDR3 consists of 14 residues. The CDR3 sequence is CASGGGVSSYEQYF. CDR3 sequence (DNA): TGTGCCAGCGGTGGGGGGGTCAGCTCCTACGAGCAGTACTTC.

This clonotype has a handful of counts. J is TRBJ2-7 and V is TRBV2; 10 nucleotides line up with TRBD1. Germline-derived CDR1 and CDR2 are SNHLY and FYNNEI. After removal of 7 bases from V and 4 bases from J, the junction contained 7 bases not matched to a gene. CDR3 size: 14 residues. The CDR3 region has the DNA TGTGCCAGCAACGGGGACAGGGGAAAATACGAGCAGTACTTC. Amino acids: CASNGDRGKYEQYF.

In its sample, this clonotype was seen many times. The chain combines TRBV29-1 with TRBJ2-2, with D uncertain. Trimming cost V 3 bases and J 2 bases, with 7 bases left between them. The CDR3 totals 13 residues. Germline CDR1 reads SQVTM; CDR2 reads ANQGSEA. CDR3 in DNA: TGCAGCGTTGACCGCCTTAACACCGGGGAGCTGTTTTTT. Amino acids: CSVDRLNTGELFF.

The chain joins TRBV7-2 to TRBJ2-5; possibly TRBD2 for D (7 bases). The CDR3 consists of 15 residues. Germline assignment: CDR1 SGHTA and CDR2 FQGNSA. The V and J ends lost 3 bases and 3 bases respectively, with 14 bases between them. Here the CDR3 DNA reads TGTGCCAGCAGCTTCCGGGGGGCGGGAGAAGAGACCCAGTACTTC. As protein: CASSFRGAGEETQYF.

This clonotype showed up many times. The chain has TRBV11-1 and TRBJ2-5; 9 bases agree with TRBD1. Losses at the gene ends were 4 bases for V and 4 bases for J; bases not matched to a gene: 10. The CDR3 is 16 residues long. Germline V gene data show CDR1 as SGHAT and CDR2 as FQDESV (reference sequence). Here the CDR3 reads CASSYAGTGRTETQYF. As DNA, the CDR3 is TGTGCCAGCAGCTATGCCGGGACAGGGCGTACAGAGACCCAGTACTTC. Looking up the rest from reference TRBV11-1 and TRBJ2-5 gives the full variable domain: EAEVAQSPRYKITEKSQAVAFWCDPISGHATLYWYRQILGQGPELLVQFQDESVVDDSQLPKDRFSAERLKGVDSTLKIQPAELGDSAMYLCASSYAGTGRTETQYFGPGTRLLVL.

Note on this clonotype: A much larger clone differs by one base, so this may be a read error. The limits of the CDR3 on the DNA are not certain, so only TCRdb's listed CDR3 is given. This chain connects TRBV29-1 to TRBJ1-1. Germline lookup yields CDR1 SQVTM and CDR2 ANQGSEA. The CDR3 numbers 12 amino acids, ends counted. CDR3 in amino acids: CSVAAGNTEACF.

The chain couples TRBV6-2 or TRBV6-3 to TRBJ2-1, with 8 nucleotides matching TRBD2. The CDR3 spans 15 residues. After removal of 6 bases from V and 9 bases from J, the junction contained 13 bases not matched to a gene. Germline V CDR1 and CDR2: MNHEY, SVGEGT. The CDR3 DNA is TGTGCCAGCAGCCCCCCCATCGGGAGGGCCGCTGAGCAGTTCTTC. Protein: CASSPPIGRAAEQFF.

This clonotype was found many times. The chain couples TRBV4-3 to TRBJ2-2; TRBD1 aligns across 7 bases. J was trimmed by 6 bases and V by 4 bases; bases with no gene match: 5. The CDR3 runs 14 residues. CDR1 is LGHNA, CDR2 YSLEER, per germline. CDR3 protein: CASSLRQGPGELFF. CDR3 coding DNA: TGCGCCAGCAGCCTCCGACAGGGTCCCGGGGAGCTGTTTTTT.

This clonotype has at least ten counts. V gene TRBV6-2 or TRBV6-3 combines with J gene TRBJ1-1; no clear D gene. Trimming removed 8 bases at V and 2 bases at J, with 15 bases between. Germline V gives CDR1 MNHEY, CDR2 SVGEGT. This CDR3 contains 14 residues. CDR3 region: CASHNAGSNTEAFF. The CDR3 DNA is TGTGCCAGCCACAACGCGGGGTCAAACACTGAAGCTTTCTTT.

In its sample, this clonotype was seen many times. The gene calls are TRBV7-3 and TRBJ2-5; 7 nucleotides align to TRBD1. The CDR3 totals 14 residues. Germline-derived CDR1 and CDR2 are SGHTA and FQGTGA. V lost 5 bases, J lost 5 bases, and 8 bases stayed unmatched. CDR3 sequence (DNA): TGTGCCAGCAGCCCGACAGGGCCCGGGGAGACCCAGTACTTC. Translating it yields CASSPTGPGETQYF.

There are many counts of this clonotype. The gene calls are TRBV15 and TRBJ1-5; TRBD1 matches 8 bases. CDR3 length: 17 amino acids. The V and J ends lost 7 bases and 2 bases, in that order; junction bases with no gene match: 13. Per germline, CDR1 LNHNV and CDR2 YYDKDF (reference sequence). CDR3 bases: TGTGCCACCACACAGGACAGGGAACTATGGGGCAATCAGCCCCAGCATTTT. It translates to CATTQDRELWGNQPQHF.

The chain recombines TRBV9 with TRBJ1-2, with D perhaps matching TRBD1 (6 bases). Trimming cost V 4 bases and J 8 bases, with 24 bases left between them. This CDR3 is built from 16 residues. The germline CDR1 and CDR2 sequences are SGDLS and YYNGEE. The CDR3 nucleotides are TGTGCCAGCAGCTTGCGCCGGGACACGGGGCTTTGGGGCTACACCTTC. This sequence encodes CASSLRRDTGLWGYTF.

At least ten counts were recorded for this clonotype. The V call is TRBV20-1, the J call TRBJ2-4, with 7 bases matching TRBD2. V was clipped by 0 bases and J by 8 bases; unmatched bases: 13. This CDR3 comprises 16 residues. CDR1 is DFQATT and CDR2 is SNEGSKA in the germline V gene (reference sequence). This CDR3 is CSARDGGVAGSYIQYF. CDR3 DNA sequence: TGCAGTGCTAGAGATGGGGGGGTAGCTGGAAGCTACATTCAGTACTTC.

This clonotype was recorded at least ten times. The chain carries TRBV9 and TRBJ2-7, with TRBD2 matching over 7 bases. With V trimmed by 0 bases and J by 2 bases, 2 bases remained unmatched. The germline V gene encodes CDR1 SGDLS and CDR2 YYNGEE. CDR3 length: 14 residues. DNA of the CDR3: TGTGCCAGCAGCGTAGGGCTAGCGGCCTACGAGCAGTACTTC. Its translation: CASSVGLAAYEQYF.

This clonotype came up many times. The J gene is TRBJ2-7, the V gene TRBV5-1; a possible D gene is TRBD2 (5 bases). Germline V gives CDR1 SGHRS, CDR2 YFSETQ. The V end was cut by 4 bases, the J end by 1 base, with 12 bases between. The CDR3 has 14 amino acids. DNA of the CDR3: TGCGCCAGCAGCCCCGAGGGCAGATCCTACGAGCAGTACTTC. It yields the protein CASSPEGRSYEQYF. The full variable domain, with the rest looked up from reference TRBV5-1 and TRBJ2-7, is KAGVTQTPRYLIKTRGQQVTLSCSPISGHRSVSWYQQTPGQGLQFLFEYFSETQRNKGNFPGRFSGRQFSNSRSEMNVSTLELGDSALYLCASSPEGRSYEQYFGPGTRLTVT.

The chain joins TRBV6-1 to TRBJ2-6; TRBD1 matches at 8 bases. Germline-derived CDR1 and CDR2 are MNHNS and SASEGT. V lost 5 bases and J lost 0; bases outside the gene matches: 6. The CDR3 is made up of 17 amino acids. In DNA, the CDR3 is TGTGCCAGCAGTAAACAGGGGGTGAGCTCTGGGGCCAACGTCCTGACTTTC. Translated, it gives CASSKQGVSSGANVLTF.

This clonotype has just a few counts. The chain is built from TRBV28 and TRBJ1-5; D uncertain. The germline V gene encodes CDR1 MDHEN and CDR2 SYDVKM. CDR3 length equals 14 residues. Trimming left V 6 bases short and J 7 bases short, with 16 bases between. The CDR3: CASRPDGAGQPQHF. CDR3 in DNA: TGTGCCAGCAGGCCCGACGGTGCAGGCCAGCCCCAGCATTTT.

To note about this clonotype: A much more abundant neighbour one base away suggests this may be a read error. The rearrangement links TRBV18 to TRBJ2-4, with 7 nucleotides matching TRBD1. Germline assignment: CDR1 KGHSH and CDR2 LQKENI. The CDR3 sequence is 15 residues long. The chain's CDR3 is CASSPAGTVKNMQYF. In nucleotides, the CDR3 is TGTGCCAGCTCACCAGCCGGGACAGTCAAAAACATGCAGTACTTC.

At least ten counts were recorded for this clonotype. CDR3 sequence: CASSHGRTEAFF. CDR3 nucleotides: TGTGCCAGCAGTCACGGGAGGACTGAAGCTTTCTTT. The chain employs TRBV27 and TRBJ1-1; D remains ambiguous. V gave up 5 bases and J gave up 5 bases, with 9 bases separating them. The germline gives CDR1 MNHEY, CDR2 SMNVEV (reference sequence). This CDR3 contains 12 residues.

In this sample, this clonotype turned up many times. The genes are TRBV10-3 and TRBJ2-7; D is undetermined. Germline lookup yields CDR1 ENHRY and CDR2 SYGVKD. The CDR3 totals 15 residues. The V end lost 2 bases, the J end lost 5 bases, and 16 bases lay between the germline ends. The CDR3 loop reads CAISEGPQDGNEQYF. The CDR3 DNA follows: TGTGCCATCAGTGAGGGGCCCCAAGACGGCAACGAGCAGTACTTC.

In DNA form, the CDR3 reads TGCGCCAGCAGCCTGAGTAAGACCCAGTACTTC. As protein: CASSLSKTQYF. The chain recombines TRBV5-1 with TRBJ2-5, with D hard to call. V was trimmed by 4 bases and J by 6 bases, leaving 7 bases between them. Germline V gene data show CDR1 as SGHRS and CDR2 as YFSETQ. This CDR3 is built from 11 residues.

This clonotype was seen at least ten times. The chain couples TRBV28 to TRBJ1-2; TRBD1 is a possible D gene (6 bases). Germline CDR1 MDHEN, CDR2 SYDVKM. The CDR3 consists of 14 residues. V was clipped by 6 bases and J by 4 bases, with 15 bases between them. CDR3: CASRLDSLPYGYTF. The CDR3 region has the DNA TGTGCCAGCAGGTTGGACAGCCTTCCCTATGGCTACACCTTC.

A note on this clonotype: This may come from a read error, since a much larger clone is one base off. V gene TRBV20-1 combines with J gene TRBJ1-1; tentatively, D is TRBD1 (6 bases). The CDR3 is 14 amino acids. Germline CDR1 is DFQATT and CDR2 is SNEGSKA (reference sequence). The CDR3 here is CSASWGRRNTESFF. The CDR3 region has the DNA TGCAGTGCTAGTTGGGGGCGAAGAAACACTGAATCTTTCTTT.

Ten or more counts support this clonotype. The chain uses TRBV20-1 and TRBJ1-2, with D unresolved. The CDR3 extends over 13 amino acids. Trimming cost V 3 bases and J 8 bases, with 16 bases left between them. Germline V gene data show CDR1 as DFQATT and CDR2 as SNEGSKA (reference sequence). In DNA form, the CDR3 reads TGCAGTGCTAGTCCGGTCGGCGGGTTCGGCTACACCTTC. It is translated as CSASPVGGFGYTF.

This clonotype showed up many times. The V and J genes are TRBV28 and TRBJ1-5; a possible D gene is TRBD1 (5 bases). In germline, CDR1 is MDHEN, CDR2 SYDVKM. V lost 4 bases and J 5 bases, leaving 15 bases between the germline ends. This CDR3 is 15 amino acids long. The CDR3 DNA reads TGTGCCAGCAGTTCCAAGTGGGGCGCCCATCAGCCCCAGCATTTT. Translation gives CASSSKWGAHQPQHF.

The chain links TRBV2 to TRBJ1-2; D call uncertain. CDR3 length: 13 residues. V dropped 4 bases and J dropped 0 bases, with 6 bases sitting between them. Germline-derived CDR1 and CDR2 are SNHLY and FYNNEI. CDR3 in amino acids: CASSVRSNYGYTF. The CDR3 DNA sequence: TGTGCCAGCAGTGTGAGATCTAACTATGGCTACACCTTC. The entire variable domain, with the rest obtained from reference TRBV2 and TRBJ1-2, is as follows: EPEVTQTPSHQVTQMGQEVILRCVPISNHLYFYWYRQILGQKVEFLVSFYNNEISEKSEIFDDQFSVERPDGSNFTLKIRSTKLEDSAMYFCASSVRSNYGYTFGSGTRLTVV.